This TCR beta chain came from a study of blood T cell repertoires in COVID-19. Study details: The study drew acute and convalescent COVID-19 samples from the United States, Italy and Spain.

Grouping used clinical history reported by participants in a survey and questionnaire. CDR1 and CDR2 (germline): SGHTS, YDEGEE. V dropped 1 base and J dropped 0 bases, with 11 bases sitting between them. This CDR3 region has 16 residues. Assay used: immunoSEQ multiplex PCR; TCRdb lists only in-frame clones, some missing. The table has about 290,000 clones, around nine tenths seen once; the top ten hold less than 2%. The V call is TRBV5-8, the J call TRBJ1-5; unclear D gene. The sample was PBMCs or T cells enriched from blood (not recorded which). The sequence was obtained from a woman in her 40s who had recovered from COVID-19. CDR3 sequence: CASSLFRPNSNQPQHF. The CDR3 nucleotides are TGTGCCAGCAGCTTGTTCAGGCCCAATAGCAATCAGCCCCAGCATTTT.